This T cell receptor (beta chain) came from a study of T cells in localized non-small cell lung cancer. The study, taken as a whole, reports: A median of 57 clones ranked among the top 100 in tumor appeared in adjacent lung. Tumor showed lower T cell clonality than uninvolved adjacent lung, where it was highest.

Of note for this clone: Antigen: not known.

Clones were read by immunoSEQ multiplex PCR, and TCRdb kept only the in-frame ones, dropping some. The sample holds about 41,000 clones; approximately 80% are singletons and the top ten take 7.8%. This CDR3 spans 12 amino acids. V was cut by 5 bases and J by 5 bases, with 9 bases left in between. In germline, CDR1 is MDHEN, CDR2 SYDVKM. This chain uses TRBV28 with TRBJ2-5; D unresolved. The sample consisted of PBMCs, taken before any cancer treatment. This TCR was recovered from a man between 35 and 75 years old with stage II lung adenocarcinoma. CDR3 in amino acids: CASSPLGETQYF. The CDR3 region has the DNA TGTGCCAGCAGTCCCCTAGGTGAGACCCAGTACTTC.